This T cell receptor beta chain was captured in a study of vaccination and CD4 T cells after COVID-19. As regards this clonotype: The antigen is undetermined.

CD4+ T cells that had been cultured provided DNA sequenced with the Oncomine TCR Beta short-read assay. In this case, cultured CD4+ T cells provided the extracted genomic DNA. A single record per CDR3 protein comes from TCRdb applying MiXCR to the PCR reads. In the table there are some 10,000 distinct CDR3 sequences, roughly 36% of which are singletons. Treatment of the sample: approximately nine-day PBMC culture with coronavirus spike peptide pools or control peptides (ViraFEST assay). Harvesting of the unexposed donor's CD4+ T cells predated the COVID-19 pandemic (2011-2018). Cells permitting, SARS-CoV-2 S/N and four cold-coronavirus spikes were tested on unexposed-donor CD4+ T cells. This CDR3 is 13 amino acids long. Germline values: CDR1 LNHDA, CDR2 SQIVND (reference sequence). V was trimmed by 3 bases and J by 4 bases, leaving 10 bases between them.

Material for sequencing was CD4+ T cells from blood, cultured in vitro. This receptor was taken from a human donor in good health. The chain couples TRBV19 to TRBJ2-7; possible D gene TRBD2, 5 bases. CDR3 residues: CASSMRAVYEQYF. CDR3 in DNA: TGTGCCAGTAGTATGAGGGCAGTGTACGAGCAGTACTTC.